This is a list of T cell receptor beta chains from one sample in a study of cytomegalovirus exposure and HLA in healthy donors. Profiled with immunoSEQ multiplex PCR; TCRdb holds only in-frame clones, not every one. The repertoire holds about 110,000 clones, with 60% to 80% as singletons. Source material: PBMCs. Receptors originate from a boy between 10 and 17 years old in good health and CMV-seronegative. CDR3s include the opening cysteine and the closing phenylalanine or tryptophan. Fields, in order: V gene, J gene, clone size, D gene, CDR3 protein, CDR3 DNA. The D gene is left open where the match is weak. Clone size is given for some rows only: seen once, a few or many times, or a class if the clone is expanded.

v_gene: TRBV9; j_gene: TRBJ1-6; abundance: few; d_gene: TRBD1; CDR3aa: CASRGQGNHSPLHF; CDR3nt: TGTGCCAGCAGGGGACAGGGGAACCATTCACCCCTCCACTTT
v_gene: TRBV7-9; j_gene: TRBJ1-2; abundance: NA; d_gene: TRBD1; CDR3aa: CASSPGTALDYGYTF; CDR3nt: TGTGCCAGCAGCCCGGGGACAGCCCTCGACTATGGCTACACCTTC
v_gene: TRBV27; j_gene: TRBJ2-5; abundance: NA; d_gene: TRBD1; CDR3aa: CASSSAGGWETQYF; CDR3nt: TGTGCCAGCAGTTCCGCAGGGGGCTGGGAGACCCAGTACTTC
v_gene: TRBV27; j_gene: TRBJ2-7; abundance: NA; d_gene: NA; CDR3aa: CASSSATEIKQLYEQYF; CDR3nt: TGTGCCAGCAGTTCCGCGACTGAGATCAAGCAACTCTACGAGCAGTACTTC
v_gene: TRBV6-5; j_gene: TRBJ2-5; abundance: NA; d_gene: NA; CDR3aa: CASSFGGTQYF; CDR3nt: TGTGCCAGCAGTTTCGGAGGGACCCAGTACTTC
v_gene: TRBV4-1; j_gene: TRBJ2-3; abundance: few; d_gene: NA; CDR3aa: CASSQGGLVTDTQYF; CDR3nt: TGCGCCAGCAGCCAAGGGGGACTGGTGACAGATACGCAGTATTTT
v_gene: TRBV7-9; j_gene: TRBJ1-6; abundance: NA; d_gene: NA; CDR3aa: CASSRGNSPLHF; CDR3nt: TGTGCCAGCAGCCGAGGGAATTCACCCCTCCACTTT
v_gene: TRBV30; j_gene: TRBJ1-1; abundance: NA; d_gene: NA; CDR3aa: CAWSVLQGLISNTEAFF; CDR3nt: TGTGCCTGGAGTGTACTGCAGGGGTTGATCTCGAACACTGAAGCTTTCTTT
v_gene: TRBV7-9; j_gene: TRBJ2-1; abundance: NA; d_gene: NA; CDR3aa: CASRPLGGNEQFF; CDR3nt: TGTGCCAGCAGACCACTAGGGGGCAATGAGCAGTTCTTC
v_gene: TRBV5-4; j_gene: TRBJ2-7; abundance: NA; d_gene: NA; CDR3aa: CASSLGSSYEQYF; CDR3nt: TGTGCCAGCAGCTTGGGCAGCTCCTACGAGCAGTACTTC
v_gene: TRBV2; j_gene: TRBJ1-4; abundance: few; d_gene: TRBD1; CDR3aa: CASSGQGGKLFF; CDR3nt: TGTGCCAGCAGCGGACAGGGGGGAAAACTGTTTTTT
v_gene: TRBV11-2; j_gene: TRBJ1-1; abundance: few; d_gene: NA; CDR3aa: CASSLVAGPGTEAFF; CDR3nt: TGTGCCAGCAGCTTAGTAGCGGGTCCGGGCACTGAAGCTTTCTTT
v_gene: TRBV4-1; j_gene: TRBJ2-7; abundance: NA; d_gene: NA; CDR3aa: CASSQRGGEQYF; CDR3nt: TGCGCCAGCAGCCAACGGGGAGGTGAGCAGTACTTC
v_gene: TRBV2; j_gene: TRBJ1-4; abundance: NA; d_gene: NA; CDR3aa: CASSEGAYWTEKLFF; CDR3nt: TGTGCCAGCAGTGAGGGGGCCTATTGGACAGAAAAACTGTTTTTT
v_gene: TRBV19; j_gene: TRBJ2-5; abundance: NA; d_gene: NA; CDR3aa: CASSQQGGETQYF; CDR3nt: TGTGCCAGTAGCCAACAGGGTGGGGAGACCCAGTACTTC
v_gene: TRBV11-2; j_gene: TRBJ2-3; abundance: NA; d_gene: NA; CDR3aa: CASSLGGLRGTRTDTQYF; CDR3nt: TGTGCCAGCAGCTTAGGGGGGCTACGGGGAACCCGCACAGATACGCAGTATTTT
v_gene: TRBV19; j_gene: TRBJ2-1; abundance: NA; d_gene: NA; CDR3aa: CASSIWGGVYNEQFF; CDR3nt: TGTGCCAGTAGTATATGGGGGGGCGTGTACAATGAGCAGTTCTTC
v_gene: TRBV30; j_gene: TRBJ1-1; abundance: NA; d_gene: NA; CDR3aa: CAWSRSLSTEAFF; CDR3nt: TGTGCCTGGAGTAGATCCTTGAGCACTGAAGCTTTCTTT
v_gene: TRBV18; j_gene: TRBJ2-7; abundance: few; d_gene: TRBD1; CDR3aa: CASSPQGAGSGEQYF; CDR3nt: TGTGCCAGCTCACCGCAGGGGGCGGGTTCGGGCGAGCAGTACTTC
v_gene: TRBV30; j_gene: TRBJ1-1; abundance: NA; d_gene: NA; CDR3aa: CAWSRTDRGTEAFF; CDR3nt: TGTGCCTGGAGCCGAACAGACAGAGGCACTGAAGCTTTCTTT
v_gene: TRBV11-3; j_gene: TRBJ2-1; abundance: NA; d_gene: TRBD2; CDR3aa: CASSSWTSGSDEQFF; CDR3nt: TGTGCCAGCAGCTCTTGGACTAGCGGGAGCGATGAGCAGTTCTTC
v_gene: TRBV30; j_gene: TRBJ1-6; abundance: NA; d_gene: NA; CDR3aa: CAWATGHNSPLHF; CDR3nt: TGTGCCTGGGCCACGGGTCATAATTCACCCCTCCACTTT
v_gene: TRBV5-8; j_gene: TRBJ1-5; abundance: NA; d_gene: TRBD1; CDR3aa: CASRLGQYSNQPQHF; CDR3nt: TGTGCCAGCAGACTGGGACAGTATAGCAATCAGCCCCAGCATTTT
v_gene: TRBV13; j_gene: TRBJ2-3; abundance: NA; d_gene: TRBD2; CDR3aa: CASSLSGGRPSTDTQYF; CDR3nt: TGTGCCAGCAGCCTCTCGGGAGGGCGGCCTAGCACAGATACGCAGTATTTT
v_gene: TRBV7-2; j_gene: TRBJ1-1; abundance: NA; d_gene: NA; CDR3aa: CATAGQLNTEAFF; CDR3nt: TGTGCCACCGCGGGGCAGCTTAACACTGAAGCTTTCTTT
v_gene: TRBV29-1; j_gene: TRBJ1-2; abundance: once; d_gene: NA; CDR3aa: CSVPSVRALFYGYTF; CDR3nt: TGCAGCGTCCCATCGGTCAGGGCCCTGTTCTATGGCTACACCTTC
v_gene: TRBV12-2; j_gene: TRBJ2-5; abundance: NA; d_gene: NA; CDR3aa: CASRSEEGVGETQYF; CDR3nt: TGTGCAAGTCGCTCCGAGGAGGGAGTGGGGGAGACCCAGTACTTC
v_gene: TRBV30; j_gene: TRBJ1-4; abundance: once; d_gene: NA; CDR3aa: CAWGESNEKLFF; CDR3nt: TGTGCCTGGGGGGAGTCTAATGAAAAACTGTTTTTT
v_gene: TRBV19; j_gene: TRBJ1-4; abundance: NA; d_gene: TRBD1; CDR3aa: CASYSGTGRKEGEKLFF; CDR3nt: TGTGCCAGTTATTCCGGGACAGGGAGGAAAGAGGGAGAAAAACTGTTTTTT
v_gene: TRBV7-9; j_gene: TRBJ1-2; abundance: once; d_gene: NA; CDR3aa: CASSSGTSYGYTF; CDR3nt: TGTGCCAGCAGCTCCGGGACTTCATATGGCTACACCTTC
v_gene: TRBV28; j_gene: TRBJ1-2; abundance: NA; d_gene: TRBD1; CDR3aa: CASSSGQGVGGYTF; CDR3nt: TGTGCCAGCAGCTCCGGACAGGGAGTTGGCGGCTACACCTTC
v_gene: TRBV2; j_gene: TRBJ1-1; abundance: NA; d_gene: TRBD1; CDR3aa: CASSDHPLGTGISAFF; CDR3nt: TGTGCCAGCAGTGACCACCCCCTCGGGACAGGGATTTCGGCTTTCTTT
v_gene: TRBV7-2; j_gene: TRBJ1-2; abundance: NA; d_gene: NA; CDR3aa: CASSLFWGDERGYTF; CDR3nt: TGTGCCAGCAGCTTATTTTGGGGCGACGAGCGTGGCTACACCTTC
v_gene: TRBV27; j_gene: TRBJ1-6; abundance: NA; d_gene: NA; CDR3aa: CASRIMGTANSPLHF; CDR3nt: TGTGCCAGCAGAATAATGGGGACTGCTAATTCACCCCTCCACTTT
v_gene: TRBV6-5; j_gene: TRBJ2-1; abundance: NA; d_gene: TRBD2; CDR3aa: CASSYSLAESYNEQFF; CDR3nt: TGTGCCAGCAGTTACTCGCTAGCGGAGTCCTACAATGAGCAGTTCTTC
v_gene: TRBV9; j_gene: TRBJ2-1; abundance: few; d_gene: NA; CDR3aa: CASSVTLGVPQGEQFF; CDR3nt: TGTGCCAGCAGCGTAACCCTAGGGGTCCCCCAAGGTGAGCAGTTCTTC
v_gene: TRBV30; j_gene: TRBJ2-2; abundance: NA; d_gene: NA; CDR3aa: CAHSYTGELFF; CDR3nt: TGTGCCCACTCATACACCGGGGAGCTGTTTTTT
v_gene: TRBV5-1; j_gene: TRBJ2-7; abundance: NA; d_gene: TRBD2; CDR3aa: CASSPVAGAYEQYF; CDR3nt: TGCGCCAGCAGCCCAGTAGCGGGTGCCTACGAGCAGTACTTC
v_gene: TRBV5-1; j_gene: TRBJ2-7; abundance: NA; d_gene: TRBD2; CDR3aa: CASSPRDYYEQYF; CDR3nt: TGCGCCAGCAGCCCCCGGGACTACTACGAGCAGTACTTC
v_gene: TRBV4-2; j_gene: TRBJ1-5; abundance: NA; d_gene: NA; CDR3aa: CASSQGDTQPQHF; CDR3nt: TGTGCCAGCAGCCAGGGGGACACGCAGCCCCAGCATTTT
v_gene: TRBV7-3; j_gene: TRBJ2-1; abundance: NA; d_gene: NA; CDR3aa: CASSGSGLGEQFF; CDR3nt: TGTGCCAGCAGCGGATCAGGGTTGGGTGAGCAGTTCTTC
v_gene: TRBV19; j_gene: TRBJ1-5; abundance: NA; d_gene: TRBD1; CDR3aa: CASRIWDRGSNQPQHF; CDR3nt: TGTGCCAGTAGAATTTGGGACAGGGGTAGCAATCAGCCCCAGCATTTT
v_gene: TRBV28; j_gene: TRBJ1-4; abundance: few; d_gene: NA; CDR3aa: CASSPDSYEKLFF; CDR3nt: TGTGCCAGCAGCCCGGACAGTTATGAAAAACTGTTTTTT
v_gene: TRBV20-1; j_gene: TRBJ1-1; abundance: NA; d_gene: NA; CDR3aa: CSAREKTEAFF; CDR3nt: TGCAGTGCTAGAGAGAAAACAGAAGCTTTCTTT
v_gene: TRBV4-1; j_gene: TRBJ1-1; abundance: NA; d_gene: NA; CDR3aa: CASSQAGEGGAFF; CDR3nt: TGCGCCAGCAGCCAAGCAGGGGAAGGGGGAGCTTTCTTT
v_gene: TRBV30; j_gene: TRBJ2-3; abundance: NA; d_gene: TRBD2; CDR3aa: CAWMTSGRAGDTQYF; CDR3nt: TGTGCCTGGATGACTAGCGGGAGGGCGGGAGATACGCAGTATTTT
v_gene: TRBV2; j_gene: TRBJ2-7; abundance: NA; d_gene: NA; CDR3aa: CASSGGYSYEQYF; CDR3nt: TGTGCCAGCAGTGGGGGCTACTCCTACGAGCAGTACTTC
v_gene: TRBV5-1; j_gene: TRBJ2-3; abundance: NA; d_gene: TRBD2; CDR3aa: CASSLGLAGGLDTQYF; CDR3nt: TGCGCCAGCAGCTTGGGCCTAGCGGGGGGGCTAGATACGCAGTATTTT
v_gene: TRBV5-1; j_gene: TRBJ2-3; abundance: medium-sized; d_gene: TRBD2; CDR3aa: CASSLTPSGGPQYF; CDR3nt: TGCGCCAGCAGCTTAACCCCTTCGGGGGGACCGCAGTATTTT
v_gene: TRBV19; j_gene: TRBJ1-4; abundance: NA; d_gene: NA; CDR3aa: CASSIGRALRIEKLFF; CDR3nt: TGTGCCAGTAGTATCGGCAGAGCGCTTCGGATAGAAAAACTGTTTTTT
v_gene: TRBV30; j_gene: TRBJ2-7; abundance: NA; d_gene: TRBD2; CDR3aa: CAWSTGTSGYEQYF; CDR3nt: TGTGCCTGGAGTACCGGGACTAGCGGCTACGAGCAGTACTTC
v_gene: TRBV28; j_gene: TRBJ2-3; abundance: NA; d_gene: TRBD2; CDR3aa: CASSLSSGGGTDTQYF; CDR3nt: TGTGCCAGCAGTTTATCTAGCGGGGGGGGGACAGATACGCAGTATTTT
v_gene: TRBV13; j_gene: TRBJ2-3; abundance: NA; d_gene: TRBD1; CDR3aa: CASTRDRGGTDTQYF; CDR3nt: TGTGCCAGCACCCGGGACAGGGGTGGCACAGATACGCAGTATTTT
v_gene: TRBV4-1; j_gene: TRBJ2-5; abundance: once; d_gene: NA; CDR3aa: CASSLRLYQETQYF; CDR3nt: TGCGCCAGCAGCCTAAGACTGTACCAAGAGACCCAGTACTTC
v_gene: TRBV7-9; j_gene: TRBJ1-2; abundance: NA; d_gene: NA; CDR3aa: CASSLRQVGGYTF; CDR3nt: TGTGCCAGCAGCCTTCGACAGGTCGGGGGCTACACCTTC